The 9 T cell receptor beta chains listed next were all sequenced from one sample in a study of blood T cell repertoires in COVID-19. Profiling relied on immunoSEQ multiplex PCR, and the TCRdb table lists in-frame clones only, not all of them. The sample yields tens of thousands of clones, around 84% seen once. The specimen sequenced was peripheral blood. The receptors here all came from a human donor in a cohort sampled during active COVID-19.

This sequence joins TRBV11-3 and TRBJ2-1; D might be TRBD1 (6 bases). Germline V gene lookup returns CDR1 SGHNT and CDR2 YENEEA. Trimming left V 2 bases short and J 4 bases short, with 12 bases between. This CDR3 has 15 amino acids. CDR3 sequence: CASSLYLQGYNEQFF. For the CDR3, the DNA is TGTGCCAGCAGCTTATACTTACAGGGTTACAATGAGCAGTTCTTC.

The chain joins TRBV7-3 to TRBJ2-5, with TRBD2 matching 8 bases. The CDR3 sequence is 16 residues long. The germline gives CDR1 SGHTA, CDR2 FQGTGA. J lost 2 bases, V lost 2 bases, and 7 bases had no gene match. This CDR3 reads CASSLGRGGSQETQYF. The CDR3 DNA is TGTGCCAGCAGCTTAGGCCGGGGGGGATCTCAAGAGACCCAGTACTTC.

The genes are TRBV27 and TRBJ2-3; maybe TRBD2 (6 bases). Deletions cut 0 bases from V and 0 bases from J, with 13 bases between. The CDR3 contains 17 residues. Germline V gives CDR1 MNHEY, CDR2 SMNVEV (reference sequence). CDR3 coding DNA: TGTGCCAGCAGTTTATCCTCGGGAGAGTACAGCACAGATACGCAGTATTTT. Translated, it gives CASSLSSGEYSTDTQYF.

On this clone: The junction differs from germline at one of its ends, possibly a read error. The J gene is TRBJ1-1, the V gene TRBV19; D uncertain. The CDR3 has 16 amino acids. The germline V gene has CDR1 LNHDA and CDR2 SQIVND (reference sequence). CDR3 coding DNA: TGTGCCAGTAGTCCTCCTGACGGGCGGGGAAGCACTAAAGCTTTCTTT. This codes for CASSPPDGRGSTKAFF.

The gene calls are TRBV27 and TRBJ1-1, with 7 nucleotides matching TRBD1. CDR1 and CDR2 from the germline V gene are MNHEY and SMNVEV (reference sequence). This CDR3 has 13 residues. V dropped 5 bases and J dropped 6; count of bases not matched to a gene: 6. The CDR3 sequence: CASSQYRGAEAFF. The CDR3 nucleotides read TGTGCCAGCAGTCAATACAGGGGCGCTGAAGCTTTCTTT.

This clone was recorded only once. The chain combines TRBV5-5 with TRBJ2-5; no clear D. The CDR3 loop spans 14 amino acids. Trimming took 2 bases from V and 5 from J, leaving 13 bases between them. Germline V gives CDR1 SGHKS, CDR2 YYEKEE (reference sequence). CDR3 protein: CASSFSLEMETQYF. CDR3 DNA sequence: TGTGCCAGCAGCTTTTCCCTAGAGATGGAGACCCAGTACTTC.

This chain joins TRBV19 and TRBJ2-3; possibly TRBD1 for D (6 bases). V was pared by 6 bases and J by 3 bases, with 10 bases between. Germline lookup yields CDR1 LNHDA and CDR2 SQIVND (reference sequence). The CDR3 runs 13 residues. In DNA form, the CDR3 reads TGTGCCAGTAGCCCTAGGGGGACAGATACGCAGTATTTT. Its translation: CASSPRGTDTQYF.

This chain links TRBV3-1 (or the pseudogene TRBV3-2) with TRBJ1-2; D ambiguous. There are 13 residues in the CDR3. CDR1 LGHDT and CDR2 YNNKEL come from the germline V gene (reference sequence). Trimming shortened V by 4 bases and J by 8 bases, and 14 bases separated the two germline ends. CDR3 coding DNA: TGTGCCAGCAGCCCGGGAGTAGTCGGCGGCTACACCTTC. Translation: CASSPGVVGGYTF.

The chain couples TRBV4-1 to TRBJ2-2; perhaps TRBD2 as D (5 bases). Germline CDR1 MGHRA, CDR2 YSYEKL. The CDR3 runs 14 residues. V lost 3 bases and J 5 bases, leaving 10 bases between the germline ends. CDR3 protein: CASSQDTGTGELFF. The CDR3 region has the DNA TGCGCCAGCAGCCAGGATACGGGGACCGGGGAGCTGTTTTTT.